One TCR beta chain is described in this entry. Its antigen remains undetermined. No qualities accompany the bases; no much larger clone lies one base away. These data originate in a study of cytomegalovirus exposure and HLA in healthy donors (dated by TCRdb to about 2017). Turning to the overall study: An earlier analysis of 587 of the donors reported more than 250 Gb of sequence data and 117 million unique TCR beta sequences from some 180 million T cells. The study was designed to test whether signatures of past pathogen exposure could be identified by cataloging public T cell receptors. The genetic ancestry cluster associated with self-reported Caucasian donors included about 84% of the roughly 400 genotyped donors. The later analysis used no new phenotypic data to find candidate immune exposures, relying instead on TCR beta sequences and their occurrence across donors. The study used immunosequencing to profile the T cell repertoires of more than 650 subjects and linked those repertoires to cytomegalovirus serostatus. Donor age, sex, ethnicity and CMV serostatus were collected together with the repertoire data. Typing coverage differed by locus: A, B, C, DRB1 and DQB1 were typed in roughly 620-630 donors, DQA1 in approximately 520, DPA1 in 600 to 610, and DPB1 in 450 to 480. An early release covering roughly 640 HLA-typed donors comprised roughly 300 gigabases of sequencing data and tens of millions of unique TCR sequences. Every discovery cohort repertoire had been produced on one sequencing platform. Because of strong linkage in the cohort, roughly 5 DR-DQ haplotypes were treated as single units for association and clustering. A later genetic analysis took genome-wide SNP genotypes for 398 of the 666 donors and used that subset as a discovery cohort. The study combined high-throughput TCR immunosequencing, statistical association of individual TCRs with disease status, and machine learning to predict cytomegalovirus infection status. Among several hundred genotyped donors of the cohort, an average of about 220,000 unique TCR beta nucleotide sequences was sequenced per donor, of which 15% to 20% were non-productive. A separate validation cohort of some 130 different subjects was used in addition to the roughly 720-subject first cohort. HLA typing included class I and class II loci at four-digit resolution. An earlier analysis of several hundred of the donors applied high-throughput TCR beta sequencing to assess whether each TCR beta V gene segment acted as functional or pseudogenic. A later analysis re-analyzed previously published TCR beta repertoires from 550 to 700 donors and added high-resolution HLA genotyping to study TCR occurrence patterns.

Taken from cysteine to phenylalanine, the CDR3 has 22 residues. Of all the DNA, just the CDR3 is kept, 66 bases in frame from base 1. A distance of 32 bases separates the germline ends of V and J, which lose 0 bases and 6 bases respectively. The germline V gene sets CDR1 to MRHNA and CDR2 to SNTAGT. Broad study findings and their caveats: According to a later analysis, parvovirus B19, influenza, CMV and Epstein-Barr virus appeared linked to several top co-occurrence clusters. Three of the identified cytomegalovirus-associated TCR beta chains were confirmed in vitro to be specific for cytomegalovirus antigens. Specific HLA alleles were associated with over 15,000 TCR beta sequences at a false discovery rate of 0.05 in a later analysis. A further reported finding was that TCR beta sequences accurately predicted the HLA-A and HLA-B alleles for most subjects in the first cohort. The study listed 164 TCR beta chains as associated with cytomegalovirus. It was suggested by the authors that the approach could potentially be generalized to other disease states and immunological phenotypes. An association between a missense DCLRE1C variant and V-gene and J-gene trimming of TCR beta chains was found in a later genetic analysis and replicated in an independent cohort. A later analysis found that HLA-associated TCR beta chains were more clonally expanded and had lower generation probabilities than equally common non-associated chains. In a later analysis, most CMV-associated TCR beta chains were found to appear HLA-restricted, with HLA associations seemingly driven largely by CMV exposure. This cohort had only TCR beta chains sequenced, and the lack of alpha or paired-chain data limited which features could be detected. A group of highly shared sequence variants was considered likely to be a technical artifact of the sequencing pipeline. In a later analysis, the rate of TCR association differed among HLA loci, with DRB1 alleles having the most associated TCRs and HLA-C alleles having the fewest. The classifier was reported to diagnose cytomegalovirus status with high specificity and sensitivity in both the original and validation cohorts. Strong co-occurrence of HLA alleles, especially DR and DQ, made assigning TCR associations to individual alleles difficult. Roughly uniform sequencing depth across donors was assumed in presence/absence analyses, although this assumption may not hold. Some IMGT-functional V segments, including TRBV6-2 and TRBV6-3, could not be distinguished by the 87-base-pair reads and were therefore excluded. For the cohort, immune exposure information was limited to CMV serostatus. Compared with the approximately 670-donor mean, donors in an Asian-associated ancestry cluster had fewer N-insertions in productive TCRs, according to a later genetic analysis. Because counts were too low, roughly 16 rarely observed V segments, including chromosome 9 orphons, were left out of the earlier analysis of 587 of the donors. An earlier analysis of approximately 590 of the donors showed that most TCR beta V segments appeared in productive rearrangements either about 87% or about 30% of the time, which broadly matched IMGT annotations. Linkage disequilibrium might explain the correlated functional status among segregating V segments, but an unknown experimental factor could not be ruled out. Because HLA typing was unavailable for some donors at each locus, only the typed subset was used in association tests. Across donors, most TCR sequences were observed very rarely, whereas some public TCRs were present in many individuals.

Library construction relied on the immunoSEQ multiplex PCR assay. A mixture of 60 forward primers for TCR Vbeta segments and 13 reverse primers for TCR Jbeta segments was used in the multiplex PCR. A multiplex PCR assay on genomic DNA amplified the CDR3 region of rearranged TCR beta genes. The Illumina HiSeq System was used to sequence the amplified TCR beta libraries as 87-base-pair reads. On the authors' methods: In a later analysis, 77 million or so unique TCR beta chains were counted across the 666 repertoires, and approximately 9.9 million of these chains were shared by at least two donors. Raw reads were error-corrected and collapsed into unique sequences by a nearest-neighbor algorithm in which closely related sequences were merged to remove PCR and sequencing errors. CDR3 sequences were aligned to IMGT reference sequences to assign V, D and J gene segments. For a sequence to be retained, a match of at least six nucleotides was required to both a V gene segment and a J gene segment. Rearrangements were classified as productive when the CDR3 lacked stop codons and remained in frame with V and J, and all other rearrangements were classified as non-productive. Following IMGT convention, CDR3 was defined as the stretch from the second conserved V-encoded cysteine to the conserved J-encoded phenylalanine. The earlier analysis of 500 to 750 of the donors excluded any sequence lacking an unambiguous match to a single V gene segment. In an earlier analysis of around 590 of the donors, a V segment was called functional when productive rearrangements were above 56.7%, and segregating when the standard deviation between donors exceeded 5%. A statistical classification framework was built for diagnosing cytomegalovirus status from the catalog of TCR beta chain sequences. In a later analysis, TCR nucleotide sequences were compared against IMGT/GENE-DB human TR gene sequences so that V and J genes could be assigned. The TCRdist pipeline was used in a later analysis to assign CDR3 sequences and most-parsimonious VDJ recombination scenarios. In a later analysis, each TCR beta chain was defined by its CDR3 amino acid sequence together with its V-gene family, and reads without a unique V-gene family were excluded. A later analysis removed several hundred highly shared, low-generation-probability nucleotide sequences to deal with suspected cross-contamination and a sequencing artifact. A later analysis calculated a clonal expansion index for each public chain from normalized within-repertoire ranks of inferred template counts. A later analysis computed generation probabilities with a VDJ recombination model fitted to out-of-frame rearrangements, and checked the results against IGoR. In a later analysis, hypergeometric tests were used to score TCR-TCR, TCR-HLA and TCR-CMV co-occurrence, with a repertoire-size bias correction applied to TCR pairs. In a later analysis, false discovery rates were estimated by permuting HLA or CMV assignments 20 times. In a later analysis, co-occurring TCRs were grouped using DBSCAN, and TCRdist sequence similarity was added for clustering within HLA-allele-positive subsets. Co-occurrence clustering excluded repertoires with fewer than 30,000 or more than 120,000 public chains, plus five with anomalous nucleotide sharing. As stored in TCRdb, this immuneACCESS dataset retains in-frame rearrangements with V and J assigned. A fraction of the clones does not appear; measured against another copy, unresolved V genes explain less than half of the discrepancy, and the remainder lacks a known reason. V and J calls plus clone size are reproduced from that table; the DNA served to infer D and trimming. This sample has 150,000 to 200,000 clones in its table, and roughly 83% of those were observed once. Around 1.6% of the sample belongs to the ten largest clones.

The cohort comprised fewer than 750 healthy bone marrow donors. At the time of sampling, every cohort member was nominally healthy, though immune exposures that went unrecorded were likely present. The donor tested CMV seronegative and was one of the 352 seronegative cohort members. A peripheral blood sample was collected from each donor, and TCR beta sequencing was performed on peripheral blood mononuclear cells. Genomic DNA was extracted from the blood cell samples with the Qiagen DNeasy Blood Extraction Kit. This TCR came from a woman aged 18 to 35 in good health and CMV-seronegative. The rearrangement combines TRBV6-4 with TRBJ1-4, and possibly TRBD1, on 5 matching bases. Sequencing was carried out using PBMCs. The DNA sequence reads TGTGCCAGCAGTGACTCGCGTAGTTCGGGTTCCTTGACAGATGCCTGGGATGAAAAACTGTTTTTT. The resulting protein is CASSDSRSSGSLTDAWDEKLFF.